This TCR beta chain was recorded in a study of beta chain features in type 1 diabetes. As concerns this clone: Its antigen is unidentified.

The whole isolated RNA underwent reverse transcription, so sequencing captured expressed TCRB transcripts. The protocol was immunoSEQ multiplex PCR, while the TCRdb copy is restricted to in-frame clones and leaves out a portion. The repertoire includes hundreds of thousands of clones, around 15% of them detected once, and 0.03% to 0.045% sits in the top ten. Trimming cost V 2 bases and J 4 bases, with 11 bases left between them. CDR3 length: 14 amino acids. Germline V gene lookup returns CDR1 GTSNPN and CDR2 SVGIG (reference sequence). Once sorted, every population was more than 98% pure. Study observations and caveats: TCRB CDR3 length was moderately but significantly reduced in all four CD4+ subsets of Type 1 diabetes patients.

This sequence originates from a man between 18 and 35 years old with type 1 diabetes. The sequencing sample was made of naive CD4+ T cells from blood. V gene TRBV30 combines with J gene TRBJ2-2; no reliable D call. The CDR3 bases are TGTGCCTGGAGTCCCCTAGACGCCACCGGGGAGCTGTTTTTT. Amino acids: CAWSPLDATGELFF. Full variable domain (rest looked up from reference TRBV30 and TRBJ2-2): SQTIHQWPATLVQPVGSPLSLECTVEGTSNPNLYWYRQAAGRGLQLLFYSVGIGQISSEVPQNLSASRPQDRQFILSSKKLLLSDSGFYLCAWSPLDATGELFFGEGSRLTVL.